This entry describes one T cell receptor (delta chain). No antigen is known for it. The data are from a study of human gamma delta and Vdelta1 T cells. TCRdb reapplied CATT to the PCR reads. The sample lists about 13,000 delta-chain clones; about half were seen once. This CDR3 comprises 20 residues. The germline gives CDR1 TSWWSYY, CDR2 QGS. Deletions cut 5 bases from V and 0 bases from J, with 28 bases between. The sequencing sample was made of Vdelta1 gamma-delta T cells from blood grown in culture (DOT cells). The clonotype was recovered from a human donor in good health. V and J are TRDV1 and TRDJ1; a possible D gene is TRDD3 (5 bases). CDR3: CALGNRRPYTRSQYTDKLIF. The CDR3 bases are TGTGCTCTTGGGAATCGTCGACCCTATACGCGATCCCAGTACACCGATAAACTCATCTTT.